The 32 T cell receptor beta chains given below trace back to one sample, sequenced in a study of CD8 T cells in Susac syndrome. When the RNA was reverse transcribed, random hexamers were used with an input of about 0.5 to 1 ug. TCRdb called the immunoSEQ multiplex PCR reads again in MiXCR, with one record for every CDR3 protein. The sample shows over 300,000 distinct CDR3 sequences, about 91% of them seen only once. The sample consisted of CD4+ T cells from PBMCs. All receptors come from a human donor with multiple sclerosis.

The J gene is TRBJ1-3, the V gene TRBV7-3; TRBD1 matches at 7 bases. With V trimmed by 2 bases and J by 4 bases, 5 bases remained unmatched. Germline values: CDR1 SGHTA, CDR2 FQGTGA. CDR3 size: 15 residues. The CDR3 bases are TGTGCCAGCAGCTTAGCGGGGACAGCCGGAAACACCATATATTTT. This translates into CASSLAGTAGNTIYF.

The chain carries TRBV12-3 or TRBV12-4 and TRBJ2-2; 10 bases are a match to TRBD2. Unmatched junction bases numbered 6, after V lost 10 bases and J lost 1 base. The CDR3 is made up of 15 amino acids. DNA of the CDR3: TGTGCCACCAAGCGGGGGGGCCTGAACACCGGGGAGCTGTTTTTT. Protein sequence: CATKRGGLNTGELFF.

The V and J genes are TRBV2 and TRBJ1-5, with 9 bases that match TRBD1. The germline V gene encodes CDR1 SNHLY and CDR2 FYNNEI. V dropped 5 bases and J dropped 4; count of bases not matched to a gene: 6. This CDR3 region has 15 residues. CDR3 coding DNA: TGTGCCAGCAGTCGACAGGGGGGGAATAATCAGCCCCAGCATTTT. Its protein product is CASSRQGGNNQPQHF.

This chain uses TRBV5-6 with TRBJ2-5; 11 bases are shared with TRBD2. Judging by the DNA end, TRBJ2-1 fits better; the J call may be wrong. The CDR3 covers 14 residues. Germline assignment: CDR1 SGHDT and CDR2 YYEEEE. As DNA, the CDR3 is TGTGCCAGCAGCTTTAGACTAGCGGGGATCGACCAGTTCTTC. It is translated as CASSFRLAGIDQFF.

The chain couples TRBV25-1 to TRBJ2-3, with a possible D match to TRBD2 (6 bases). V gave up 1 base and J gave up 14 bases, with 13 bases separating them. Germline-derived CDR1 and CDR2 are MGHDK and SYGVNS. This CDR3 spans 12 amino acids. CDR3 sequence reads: CASSELLASPYF. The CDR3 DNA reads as TGTGCCAGCAGTGAATTACTAGCATCACCGTATTTT.

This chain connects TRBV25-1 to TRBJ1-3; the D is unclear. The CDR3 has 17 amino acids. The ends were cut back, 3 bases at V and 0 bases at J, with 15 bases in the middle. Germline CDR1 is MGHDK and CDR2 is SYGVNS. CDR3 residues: CASSDWKGPVSGNTIYF. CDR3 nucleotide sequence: TGTGCCAGCAGTGACTGGAAGGGCCCCGTCTCTGGAAACACCATATATTTT.

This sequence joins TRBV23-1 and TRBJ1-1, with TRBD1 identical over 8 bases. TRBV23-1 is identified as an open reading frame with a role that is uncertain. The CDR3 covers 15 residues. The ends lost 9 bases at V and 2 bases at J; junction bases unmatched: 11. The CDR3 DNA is TGCGCCAGGCCAGGGGGCAGCCCCTTTAACACTGAAGCTTTCTTT. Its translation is CARPGGSPFNTEAFF.

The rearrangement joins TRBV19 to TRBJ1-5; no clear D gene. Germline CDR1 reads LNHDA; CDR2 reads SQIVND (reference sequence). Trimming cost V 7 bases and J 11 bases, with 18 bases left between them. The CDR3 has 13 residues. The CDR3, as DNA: TGTGCCAGTATTGGTGAATCCCTTGCGGCCCAGCATTTT. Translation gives CASIGESLAAQHF.

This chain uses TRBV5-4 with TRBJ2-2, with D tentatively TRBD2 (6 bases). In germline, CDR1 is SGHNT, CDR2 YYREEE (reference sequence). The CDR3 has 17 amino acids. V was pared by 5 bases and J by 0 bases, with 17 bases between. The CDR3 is CASSSPGGGPNTGELFF. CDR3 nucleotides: TGTGCCAGCAGTTCCCCTGGGGGAGGCCCGAACACCGGGGAGCTGTTTTTT.

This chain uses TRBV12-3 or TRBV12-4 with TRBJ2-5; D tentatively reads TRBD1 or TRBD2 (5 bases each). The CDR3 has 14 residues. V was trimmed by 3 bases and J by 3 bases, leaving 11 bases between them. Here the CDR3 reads CASSFSGLKETQYF. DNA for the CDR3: TGTGCCAGCAGTTTTTCGGGGCTGAAAGAGACCCAGTACTTC.

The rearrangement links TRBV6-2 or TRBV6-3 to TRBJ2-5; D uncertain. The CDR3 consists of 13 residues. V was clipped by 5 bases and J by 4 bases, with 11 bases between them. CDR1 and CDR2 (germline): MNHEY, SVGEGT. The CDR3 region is CASSTGTGETQYF. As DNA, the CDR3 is TGTGCCAGCAGTACCGGAACTGGAGAGACCCAGTACTTC.

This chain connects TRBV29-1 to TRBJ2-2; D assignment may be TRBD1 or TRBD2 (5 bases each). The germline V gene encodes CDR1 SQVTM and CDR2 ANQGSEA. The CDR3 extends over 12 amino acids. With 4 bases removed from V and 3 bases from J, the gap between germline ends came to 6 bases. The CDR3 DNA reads TGCAGCGTTGGGGGGTACACCGGGGAGCTGTTTTTT. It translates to CSVGGYTGELFF.

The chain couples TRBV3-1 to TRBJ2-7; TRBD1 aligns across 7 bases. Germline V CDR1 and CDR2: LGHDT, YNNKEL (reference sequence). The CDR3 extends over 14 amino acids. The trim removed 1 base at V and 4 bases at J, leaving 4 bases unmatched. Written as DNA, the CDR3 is TGTGCCAGCAGCCAAGGCGACAGGGTTTACGAGCAGTACTTC. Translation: CASSQGDRVYEQYF.

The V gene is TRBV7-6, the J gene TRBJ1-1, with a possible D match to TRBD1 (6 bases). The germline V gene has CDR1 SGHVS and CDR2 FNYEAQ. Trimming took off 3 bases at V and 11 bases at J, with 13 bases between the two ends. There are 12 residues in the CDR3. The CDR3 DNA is TGTGCCAGCAGCTTCGGGGGCGCGGACGCTTTCTTT. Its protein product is CASSFGGADAFF.

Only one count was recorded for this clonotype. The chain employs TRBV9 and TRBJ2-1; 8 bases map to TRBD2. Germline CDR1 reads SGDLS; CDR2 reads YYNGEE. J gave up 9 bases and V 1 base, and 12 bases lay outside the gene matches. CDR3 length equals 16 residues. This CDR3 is CASSVSPSGSRGEQFF. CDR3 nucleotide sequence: TGTGCCAGCAGCGTAAGTCCCAGCGGGAGTCGCGGTGAGCAGTTCTTC.

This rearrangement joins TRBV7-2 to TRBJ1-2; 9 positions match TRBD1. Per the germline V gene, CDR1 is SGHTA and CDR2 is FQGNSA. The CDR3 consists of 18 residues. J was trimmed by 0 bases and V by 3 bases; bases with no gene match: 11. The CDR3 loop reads CASSFSPWTGDPNYGYTF. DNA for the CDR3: TGTGCCAGCAGCTTCTCCCCCTGGACAGGGGATCCTAACTATGGCTACACCTTC.

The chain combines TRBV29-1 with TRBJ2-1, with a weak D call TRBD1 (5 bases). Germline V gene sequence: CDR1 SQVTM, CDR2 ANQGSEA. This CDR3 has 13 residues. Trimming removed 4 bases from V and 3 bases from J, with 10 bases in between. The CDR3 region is CSVAPQGYNEQFF. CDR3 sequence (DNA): TGCAGCGTTGCCCCTCAGGGCTACAATGAGCAGTTCTTC.

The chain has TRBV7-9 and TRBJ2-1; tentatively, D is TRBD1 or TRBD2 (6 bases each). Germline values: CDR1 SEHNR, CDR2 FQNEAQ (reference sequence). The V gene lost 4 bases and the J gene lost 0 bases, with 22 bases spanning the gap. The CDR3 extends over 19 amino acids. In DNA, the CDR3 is TGTGCCAGCAGCTCGGGTCTGTGGGGGGCTTCCAGCTCCTACAATGAGCAGTTCTTC. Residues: CASSSGLWGASSSYNEQFF.

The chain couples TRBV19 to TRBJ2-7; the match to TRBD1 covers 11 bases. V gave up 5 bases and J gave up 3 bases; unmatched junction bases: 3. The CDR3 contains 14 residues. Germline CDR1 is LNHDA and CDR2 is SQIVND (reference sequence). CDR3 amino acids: CASSEGQGVYEQYF. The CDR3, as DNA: TGTGCCAGTAGTGAGGGACAGGGGGTCTACGAGCAGTACTTC.

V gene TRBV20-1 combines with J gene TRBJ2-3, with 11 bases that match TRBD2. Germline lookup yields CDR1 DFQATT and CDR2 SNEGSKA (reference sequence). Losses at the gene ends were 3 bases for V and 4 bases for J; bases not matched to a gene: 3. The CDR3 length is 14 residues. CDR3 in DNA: TGCAGTGCTAGGGCTAGCGGGAGGTCAGATACGCAGTATTTT. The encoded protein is CSARASGRSDTQYF.

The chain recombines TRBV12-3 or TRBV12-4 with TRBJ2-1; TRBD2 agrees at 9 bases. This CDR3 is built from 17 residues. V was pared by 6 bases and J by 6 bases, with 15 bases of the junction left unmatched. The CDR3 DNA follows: TGTGCCAGCAGCCGCCCTGTGTCTGCGGGGGGGCGCAATGAGCAGTTCTTC. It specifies CASSRPVSAGGRNEQFF.

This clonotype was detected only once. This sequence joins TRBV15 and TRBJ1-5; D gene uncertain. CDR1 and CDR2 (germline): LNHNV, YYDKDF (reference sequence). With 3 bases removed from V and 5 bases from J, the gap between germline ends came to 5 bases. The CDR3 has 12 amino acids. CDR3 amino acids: CATSRVDQPQHF. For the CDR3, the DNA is TGTGCCACCAGCAGGGTTGATCAGCCCCAGCATTTT.

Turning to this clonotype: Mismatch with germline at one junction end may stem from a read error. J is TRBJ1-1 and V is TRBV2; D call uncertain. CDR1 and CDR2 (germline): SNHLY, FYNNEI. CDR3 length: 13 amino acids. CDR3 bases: TGTGCCAGCAGAGAAGGGCCATACACTGAAGCTTTCTTT. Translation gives CASREGPYTEAFF.

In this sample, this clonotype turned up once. Written as DNA, the CDR3 is TGTGCCGTAAACCTGGCAGCTTACAATGAGCAGTTCTTC. It specifies CAVNLAAYNEQFF. V usage is TRBV30 and J usage is TRBJ2-1; D remains unclear. The CDR3 sequence is 13 residues long. The germline V gene encodes CDR1 GTSNPN and CDR2 SVGIG (reference sequence). V was cut by 8 bases and J by 4 bases, with 15 bases left in between.

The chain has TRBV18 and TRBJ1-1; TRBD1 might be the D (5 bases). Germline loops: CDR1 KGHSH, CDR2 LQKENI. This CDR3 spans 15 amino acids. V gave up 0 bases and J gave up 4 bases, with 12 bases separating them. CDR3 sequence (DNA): TGTGCCAGCTCACCACCCCCGGGTGGGGCCACTGAAGCTTTCTTT. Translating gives CASSPPPGGATEAFF.

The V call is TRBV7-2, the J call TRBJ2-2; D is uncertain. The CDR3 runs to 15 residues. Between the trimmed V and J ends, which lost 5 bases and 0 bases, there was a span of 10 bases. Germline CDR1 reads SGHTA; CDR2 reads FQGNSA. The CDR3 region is CASSRLTANTGELFF. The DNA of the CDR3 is TGTGCCAGCAGCCGGCTCACCGCGAACACCGGGGAGCTGTTTTTT.

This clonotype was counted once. CDR3 loop: CASSLGGGTAPYGYTF. The CDR3 DNA follows: TGCGCCAGCAGCTTGGGTGGGGGGACGGCTCCTTATGGCTACACCTTC. The chain has TRBV5-1 and TRBJ1-2; tentatively, D is TRBD1 (5 bases). CDR3 length equals 16 residues. CDR1 is SGHRS, CDR2 YFSETQ, per germline. V gave up 0 bases and J gave up 5 bases, with 17 bases separating them.

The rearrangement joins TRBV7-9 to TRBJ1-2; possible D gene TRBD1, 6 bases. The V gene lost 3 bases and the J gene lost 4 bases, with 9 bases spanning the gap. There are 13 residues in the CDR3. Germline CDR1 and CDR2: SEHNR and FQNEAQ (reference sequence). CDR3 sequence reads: CASSFAGAYGYTF. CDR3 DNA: TGTGCCAGCAGCTTTGCAGGGGCCTATGGCTACACCTTC.

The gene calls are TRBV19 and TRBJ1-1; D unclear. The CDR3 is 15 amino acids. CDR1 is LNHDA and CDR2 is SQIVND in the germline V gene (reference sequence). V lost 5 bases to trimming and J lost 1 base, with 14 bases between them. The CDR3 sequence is CASSPRELPNTEAFF. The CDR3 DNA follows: TGTGCCAGTAGTCCACGGGAGCTACCGAACACTGAAGCTTTCTTT.

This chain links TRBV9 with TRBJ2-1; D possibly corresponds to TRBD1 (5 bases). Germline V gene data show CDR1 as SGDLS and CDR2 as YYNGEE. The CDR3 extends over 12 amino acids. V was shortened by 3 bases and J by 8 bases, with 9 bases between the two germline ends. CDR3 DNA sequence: TGTGCCAGCAGCGCAGGGTGGGATGAGCAGTTCTTC. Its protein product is CASSAGWDEQFF.

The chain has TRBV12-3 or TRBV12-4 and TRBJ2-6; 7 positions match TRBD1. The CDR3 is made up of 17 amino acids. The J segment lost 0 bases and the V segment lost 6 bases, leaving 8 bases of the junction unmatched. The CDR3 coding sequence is TGTGCCAGCAGCCCCAGAGGGGGCGTCTCTGGGGCCAACGTCCTGACTTTC. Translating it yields CASSPRGGVSGANVLTF.

As DNA, the CDR3 is TGTGCCAGCAGCTTAGGACTAGCTTACGATACGCAGTATTTT. This codes for CASSLGLAYDTQYF. The rearrangement uses TRBV5-4 and TRBJ2-3; 8 nucleotides agree with TRBD2. There are 14 residues in the CDR3. V was clipped by 2 bases and J by 6 bases; unmatched bases: 5. Germline V gives CDR1 SGHNT, CDR2 YYREEE (reference sequence).